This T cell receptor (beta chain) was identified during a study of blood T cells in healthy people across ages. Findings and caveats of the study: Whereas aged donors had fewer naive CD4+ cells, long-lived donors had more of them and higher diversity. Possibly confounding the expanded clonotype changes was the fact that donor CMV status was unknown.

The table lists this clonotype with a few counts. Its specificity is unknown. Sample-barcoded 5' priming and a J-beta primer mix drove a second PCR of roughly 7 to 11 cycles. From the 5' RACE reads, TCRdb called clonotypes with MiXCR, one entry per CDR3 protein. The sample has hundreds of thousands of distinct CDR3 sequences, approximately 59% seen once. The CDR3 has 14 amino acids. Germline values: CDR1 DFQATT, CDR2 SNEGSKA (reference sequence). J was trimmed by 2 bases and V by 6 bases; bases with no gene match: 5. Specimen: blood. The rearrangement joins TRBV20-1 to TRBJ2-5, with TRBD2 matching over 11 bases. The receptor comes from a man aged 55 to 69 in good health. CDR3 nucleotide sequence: TGCAGTGCCCCGACTAGCGGGGTTCAAGAGACCCAGTACTTC. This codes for CSAPTSGVQETQYF.